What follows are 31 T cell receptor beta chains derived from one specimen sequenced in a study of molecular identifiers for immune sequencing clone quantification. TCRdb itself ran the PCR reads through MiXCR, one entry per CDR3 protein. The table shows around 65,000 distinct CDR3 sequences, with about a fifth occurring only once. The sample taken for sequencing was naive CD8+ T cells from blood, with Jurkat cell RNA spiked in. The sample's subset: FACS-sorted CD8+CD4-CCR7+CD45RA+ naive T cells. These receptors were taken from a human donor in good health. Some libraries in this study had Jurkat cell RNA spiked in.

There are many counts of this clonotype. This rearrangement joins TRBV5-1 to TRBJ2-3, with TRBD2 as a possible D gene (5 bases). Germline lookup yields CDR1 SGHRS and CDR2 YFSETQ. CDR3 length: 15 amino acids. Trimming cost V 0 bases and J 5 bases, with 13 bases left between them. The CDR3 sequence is CASSLAGRGGDTQYF. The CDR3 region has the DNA TGCGCCAGCAGCTTGGCAGGCCGGGGTGGAGATACGCAGTATTTT.

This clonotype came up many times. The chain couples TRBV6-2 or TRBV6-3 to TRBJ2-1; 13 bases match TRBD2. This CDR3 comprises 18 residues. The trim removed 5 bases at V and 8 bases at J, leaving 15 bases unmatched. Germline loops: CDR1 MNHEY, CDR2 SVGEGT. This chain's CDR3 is CASSHTSGRASNVDEQFF. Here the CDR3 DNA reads TGTGCCAGCAGTCACACTAGCGGGAGGGCCAGTAATGTCGATGAGCAGTTCTTC.

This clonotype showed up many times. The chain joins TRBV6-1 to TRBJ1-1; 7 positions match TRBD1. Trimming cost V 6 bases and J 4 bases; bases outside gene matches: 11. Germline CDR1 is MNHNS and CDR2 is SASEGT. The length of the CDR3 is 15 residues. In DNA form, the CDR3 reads TGTGCCAGCAGGATCGAGGACGAGGGGGCCACTGAAGCTTTCTTT. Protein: CASRIEDEGATEAFF.

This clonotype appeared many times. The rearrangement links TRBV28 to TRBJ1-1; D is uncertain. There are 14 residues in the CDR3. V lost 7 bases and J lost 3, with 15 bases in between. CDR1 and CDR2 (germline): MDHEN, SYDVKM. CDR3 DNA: TGTGCCAGCACCCTCAGGACGGTCGACACTGAAGCTTTCTTT. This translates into CASTLRTVDTEAFF.

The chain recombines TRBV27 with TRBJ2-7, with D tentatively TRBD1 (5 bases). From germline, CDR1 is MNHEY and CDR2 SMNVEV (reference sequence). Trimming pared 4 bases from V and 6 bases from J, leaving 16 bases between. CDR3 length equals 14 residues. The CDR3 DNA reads TGTGCCAGCAGTTCTGAATTAACAGGAGTCGAGCAGTACTTC. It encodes CASSSELTGVEQYF.

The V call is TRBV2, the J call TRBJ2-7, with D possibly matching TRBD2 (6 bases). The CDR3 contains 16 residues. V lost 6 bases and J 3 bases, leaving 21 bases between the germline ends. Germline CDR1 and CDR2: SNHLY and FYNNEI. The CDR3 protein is CASSPSPGLDNYEQYF. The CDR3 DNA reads TGTGCCAGCAGCCCCAGCCCGGGACTGGATAACTACGAGCAGTACTTC.

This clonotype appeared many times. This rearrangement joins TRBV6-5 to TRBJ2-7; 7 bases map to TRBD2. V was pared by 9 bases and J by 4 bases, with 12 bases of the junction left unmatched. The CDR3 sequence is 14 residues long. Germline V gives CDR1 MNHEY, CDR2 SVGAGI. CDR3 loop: CASRGEAGRYEQYF. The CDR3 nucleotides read TGTGCCAGTCGGGGGGAGGCAGGGCGGTACGAGCAGTACTTC.

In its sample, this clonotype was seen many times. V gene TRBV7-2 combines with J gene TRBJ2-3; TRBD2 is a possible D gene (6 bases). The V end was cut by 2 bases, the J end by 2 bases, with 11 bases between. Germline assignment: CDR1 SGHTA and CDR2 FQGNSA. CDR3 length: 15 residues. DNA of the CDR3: TGTGCCAGCAGCTTATGGGGGGAACACACAGATACGCAGTATTTT. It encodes CASSLWGEHTDTQYF.

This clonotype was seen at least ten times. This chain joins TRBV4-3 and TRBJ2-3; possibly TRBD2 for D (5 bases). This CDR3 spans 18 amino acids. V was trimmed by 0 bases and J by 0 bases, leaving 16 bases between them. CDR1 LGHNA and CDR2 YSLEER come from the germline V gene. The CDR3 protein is CASSQDLESGSSTDTQYF. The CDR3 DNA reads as TGCGCCAGCAGCCAAGATCTTGAGAGCGGTTCTAGCACAGATACGCAGTATTTT.

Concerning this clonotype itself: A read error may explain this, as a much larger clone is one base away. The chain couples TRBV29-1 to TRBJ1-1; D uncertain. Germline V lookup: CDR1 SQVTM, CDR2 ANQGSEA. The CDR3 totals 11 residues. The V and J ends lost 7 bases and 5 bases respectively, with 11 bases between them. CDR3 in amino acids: CSGATGTEAFF. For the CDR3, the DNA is TGCAGCGGGGCCACCGGGACTGAAGCTTTCTTT.

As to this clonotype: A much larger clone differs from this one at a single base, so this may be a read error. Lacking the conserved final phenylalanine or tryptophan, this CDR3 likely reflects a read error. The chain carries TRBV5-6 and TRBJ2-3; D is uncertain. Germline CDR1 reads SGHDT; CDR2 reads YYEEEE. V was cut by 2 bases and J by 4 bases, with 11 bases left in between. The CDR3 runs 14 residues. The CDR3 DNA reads TGTGCCAGCAGCTTTTCGGCTAGTTCAGATACGCAGTATTTG. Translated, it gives CASSFSASSDTQYL.

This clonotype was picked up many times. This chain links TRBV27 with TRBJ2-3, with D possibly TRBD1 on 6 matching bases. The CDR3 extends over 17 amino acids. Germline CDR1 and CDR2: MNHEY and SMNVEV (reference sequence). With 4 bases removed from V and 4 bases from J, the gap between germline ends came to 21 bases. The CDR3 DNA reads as TGTGCCAGCAGTTCGACGAGGGGGAAGCCCCGTCCAGATACGCAGTATTTT. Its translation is CASSSTRGKPRPDTQYF.

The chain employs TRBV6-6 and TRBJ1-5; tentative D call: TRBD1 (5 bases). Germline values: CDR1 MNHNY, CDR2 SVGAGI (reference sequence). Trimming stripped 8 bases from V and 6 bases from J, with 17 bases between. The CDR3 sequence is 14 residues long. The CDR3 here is CASYLGGEGQPQHF. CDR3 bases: TGTGCCAGCTACCTAGGAGGGGAGGGTCAGCCCCAGCATTTT.

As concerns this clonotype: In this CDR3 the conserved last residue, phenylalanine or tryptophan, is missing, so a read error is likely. In DNA form, the CDR3 reads TGTGCCAGCACAGGGCTGAACTCCTACAATGAGCAGTTCTCC. It translates to CASTGLNSYNEQFS. V is TRBV6-6 and J is TRBJ2-1; D possibly corresponds to TRBD1 (5 bases). V dropped 7 bases and J dropped 0 bases, with 10 bases sitting between them. The germline gives CDR1 MNHNY, CDR2 SVGAGI (reference sequence). This CDR3 is built from 14 residues.

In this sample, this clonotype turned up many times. DNA for the CDR3: TGCAGTGCTAGAGCAGGACTAGCGGGAGCGGAAGATACGCAGTATTTT. This translates into CSARAGLAGAEDTQYF. The chain is built from TRBV20-1 and TRBJ2-3; 13 nucleotides match TRBD2. The CDR3 extends over 16 amino acids. Germline lookup yields CDR1 DFQATT and CDR2 SNEGSKA (reference sequence). V gave up 1 base and J gave up 5 bases; unmatched junction bases: 6.

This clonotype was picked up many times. DNA for the CDR3: TGTGCCAGCAGCCCACTCCGGGACAGGGCGGTTTATAGGAACAATGAGCAGTTCTTC. The encoded protein is CASSPLRDRAVYRNNEQFF. V usage is TRBV6-2 or TRBV6-3 and J usage is TRBJ2-1; TRBD1 agrees at 9 bases. Germline CDR1 MNHEY, CDR2 SVGEGT. This CDR3 spans 19 amino acids. The V segment lost 6 bases and the J segment 5 bases; nucleotides outside the gene matches: 20.

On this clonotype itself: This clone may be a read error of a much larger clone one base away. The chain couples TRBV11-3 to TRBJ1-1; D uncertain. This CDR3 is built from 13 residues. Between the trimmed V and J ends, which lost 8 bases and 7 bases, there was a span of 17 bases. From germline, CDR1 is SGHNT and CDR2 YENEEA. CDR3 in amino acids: CASGPPERNEAFF. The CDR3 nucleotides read TGTGCCAGCGGCCCGCCTGAGCGGAATGAAGCTTTCTTT.

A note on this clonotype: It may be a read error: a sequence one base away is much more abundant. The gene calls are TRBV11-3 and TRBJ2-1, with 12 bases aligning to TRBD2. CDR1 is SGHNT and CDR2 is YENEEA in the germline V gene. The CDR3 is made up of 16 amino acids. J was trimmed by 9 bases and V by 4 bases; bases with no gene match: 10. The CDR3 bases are TGTGCCAGCAGCTCCCCTCCTAGCGGGGGGGGTAGTGAGCAGTTCTTC. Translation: CASSSPPSGGGSEQFF.

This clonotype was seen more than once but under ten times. The CDR3 reads CASTHGAGELFF. As DNA, the CDR3 is TGTGCCAGCACCCATGGCGCCGGGGAGCTGTTTTTT. The chain recombines TRBV7-9 with TRBJ2-2, with D unresolved. The CDR3 is 12 amino acids. Germline CDR1 SEHNR, CDR2 FQNEAQ (reference sequence). V dropped 7 bases and J dropped 6 bases, with 9 bases sitting between them.

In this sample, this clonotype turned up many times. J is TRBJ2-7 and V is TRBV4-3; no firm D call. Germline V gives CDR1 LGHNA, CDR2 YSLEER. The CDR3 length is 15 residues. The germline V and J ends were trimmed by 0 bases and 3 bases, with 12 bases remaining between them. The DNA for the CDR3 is TGCGCCAGCAGCCAAGATAGGTCGGCCATCTACGAGCAGTACTTC. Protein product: CASSQDRSAIYEQYF.

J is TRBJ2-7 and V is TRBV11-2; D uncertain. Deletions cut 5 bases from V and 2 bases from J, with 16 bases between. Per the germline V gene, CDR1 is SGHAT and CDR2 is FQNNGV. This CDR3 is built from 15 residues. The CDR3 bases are TGTGCCAGCAGCCTACCTCCGGACCTCCCCTACGAGCAGTACTTC. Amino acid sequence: CASSLPPDLPYEQYF.

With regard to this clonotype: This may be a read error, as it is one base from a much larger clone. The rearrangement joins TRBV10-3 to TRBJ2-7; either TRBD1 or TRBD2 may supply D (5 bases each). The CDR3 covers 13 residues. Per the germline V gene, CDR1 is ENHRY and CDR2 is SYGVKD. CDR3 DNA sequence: TGTGCCGTCAGTGAGTCGAGGGGCTACGAGCAGTACTTC. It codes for CAVSESRGYEQYF.

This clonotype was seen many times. The CDR3 here is CASPPSNVLAGVPGELFF. CDR3 in DNA: TGTGCCAGCCCGCCCTCCAACGTACTAGCGGGAGTACCCGGGGAGCTGTTTTTT. V usage is TRBV7-2 and J usage is TRBJ2-2, with 11 nucleotides matching TRBD2. This CDR3 contains 18 residues. The germline V gene encodes CDR1 SGHTA and CDR2 FQGNSA. The junction had 17 bases not matched to a gene; V was cut back by 8 bases and J by 6 bases.

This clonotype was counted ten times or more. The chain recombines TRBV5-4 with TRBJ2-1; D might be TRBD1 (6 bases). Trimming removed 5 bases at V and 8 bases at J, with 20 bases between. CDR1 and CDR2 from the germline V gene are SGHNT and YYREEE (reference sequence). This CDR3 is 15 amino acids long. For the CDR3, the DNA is TGTGCCAGCAGTAAAGATGACAGGCTGTCGGATGAGCAGTTCTTC. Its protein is CASSKDDRLSDEQFF.

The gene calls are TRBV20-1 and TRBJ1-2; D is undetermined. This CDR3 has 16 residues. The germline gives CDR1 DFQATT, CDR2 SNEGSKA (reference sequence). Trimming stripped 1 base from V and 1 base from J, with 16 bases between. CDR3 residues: CSARVGERSHNYGYTF. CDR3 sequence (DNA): TGCAGTGCTAGAGTTGGGGAGAGGAGCCATAACTATGGCTACACCTTC.

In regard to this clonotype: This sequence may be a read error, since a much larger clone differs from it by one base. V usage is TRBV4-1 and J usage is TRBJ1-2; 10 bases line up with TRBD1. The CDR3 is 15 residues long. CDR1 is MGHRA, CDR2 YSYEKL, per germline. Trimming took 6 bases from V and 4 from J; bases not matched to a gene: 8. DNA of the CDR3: TGCGCCAGCAGTACAGGACAGGGGGGTGGCTATGGCTACACCTTC. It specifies CASSTGQGGGYGYTF.

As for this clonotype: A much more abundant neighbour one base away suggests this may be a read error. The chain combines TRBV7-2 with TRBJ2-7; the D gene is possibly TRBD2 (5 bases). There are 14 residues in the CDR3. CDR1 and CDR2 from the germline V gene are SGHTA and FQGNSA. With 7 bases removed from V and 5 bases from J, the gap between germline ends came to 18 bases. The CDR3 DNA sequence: TGTGCCAGCACCTTCCTAGCTCCTGCCCACGAGCAGTACTTC. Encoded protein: CASTFLAPAHEQYF.

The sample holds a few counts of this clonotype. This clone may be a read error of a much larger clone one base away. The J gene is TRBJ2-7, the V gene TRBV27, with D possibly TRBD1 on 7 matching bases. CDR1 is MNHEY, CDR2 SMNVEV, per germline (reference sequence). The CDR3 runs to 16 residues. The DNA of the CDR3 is TGTGCCAGCAGTTTATTCCGGCCAGGGGGGTCGTTCGAGCAGTGCTTC. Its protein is CASSLFRPGGSFEQCF.

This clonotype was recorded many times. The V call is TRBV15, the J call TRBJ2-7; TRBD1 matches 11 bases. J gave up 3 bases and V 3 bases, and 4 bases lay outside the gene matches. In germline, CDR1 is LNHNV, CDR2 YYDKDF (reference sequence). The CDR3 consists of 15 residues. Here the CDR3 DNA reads TGTGCCACCAGCAGGGACAGGGGGCTAATCTACGAGCAGTACTTC. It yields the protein CATSRDRGLIYEQYF.

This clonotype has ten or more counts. CDR3 sequence reads: CASSLTGRDEQYF. The CDR3 coding sequence is TGTGCCAGCAGTTTAACCGGGAGAGATGAGCAGTACTTC. This chain uses TRBV12-3 or TRBV12-4 with TRBJ2-7; TRBD2 might be the D (6 bases). Trimming removed 2 bases at V and 7 bases at J, with 12 bases between. This CDR3 has 13 amino acids.

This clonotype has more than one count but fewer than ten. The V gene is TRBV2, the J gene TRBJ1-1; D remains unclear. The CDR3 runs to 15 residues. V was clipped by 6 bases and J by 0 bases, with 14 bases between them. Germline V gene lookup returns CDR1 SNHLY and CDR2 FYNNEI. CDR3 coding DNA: TGTGCCAGCAGATCCTGGACGGGTTTGAACACTGAAGCTTTCTTT. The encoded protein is CASRSWTGLNTEAFF.